The 10 T cell receptor beta chains in this list originate from one sample, sequenced in a study of glioma-infiltrating T cells after dendritic cell vaccination. Only in-frame clones appear in the TCRdb table, and some are missing; sequencing was by immunoSEQ multiplex PCR. Among nearly 85,000 clones listed, around nine tenths were seen once. The sequencing used blood, collected before dendritic cell vaccination. Source of these receptors: a human donor with glioblastoma.

The DNA of the CDR3 is TGTGCCAGCACAGAGGGCGGGGTCCTCTACAATGAGCAGTTCTTC. Protein: CASTEGGVLYNEQFF. This chain uses TRBV6-1 with TRBJ2-1, with D tentatively TRBD2 (6 bases). Germline-derived CDR1 and CDR2 are MNHNS and SASEGT. The CDR3 contains 15 residues. V was shortened by 7 bases and J by 3 bases, with 16 bases between the two germline ends.

This clone is deemed medium-sized. This CDR3 is also generated by other DNA sequences in the sample. The V gene is TRBV11-3, the J gene TRBJ2-7, with 7 bases that match TRBD2. After removal of 5 bases from V and 7 bases from J, the junction contained 5 bases not matched to a gene. The CDR3 totals 12 residues. In germline, CDR1 is SGHNT, CDR2 YENEEA. The chain's CDR3 is CASSPPAGEQYF. The CDR3, as DNA: TGTGCCAGCAGCCCCCCAGCGGGGGAGCAGTACTTC. The variable domain in full, completed from reference TRBV11-3 and TRBJ2-7, reads EAGVVQSPRYKIIEKKQPVAFWCNPISGHNTLYWYLQNLGQGPELLIRYENEEAVDDSQLPKDRFSAERLKGVDSTLKIQPAELGDSAVYLCASSPPAGEQYFGPGTRLTVT.

A remark on this clone: The junction differs from germline at one of its ends, possibly a read error. The rearrangement links TRBV9 to TRBJ2-7, with 7 positions matching TRBD1. Germline loops: CDR1 SGDLS, CDR2 YYNGEE. The CDR3 covers 14 residues. The CDR3 DNA follows: TGTGCCAGCAGCGTAGGACAGGGACGCTACGAGCTGTACTTC. Protein sequence: CASSVGQGRYELYF. Together with reference TRBV9 and TRBJ2-7, the CDR3 gives the full variable domain: DSGVTQTPKHLITATGQRVTLRCSPRSGDLSVYWYQQSLDQGLQFLIQYYNGEERAKGNILERFSAQQFPDLHSELNLSSLELGDSALYFCASSVGQGRYELYFGPGTRLTVT.

The gene calls are TRBV30 and TRBJ2-7; unclear D gene. V lost 0 bases and J 2 bases, leaving 5 bases between the germline ends. CDR3 length: 12 residues. CDR1 and CDR2 (germline): GTSNPN, SVGIG (reference sequence). CDR3 coding DNA: TGTGCCTGGAGTGTTCAAACCTACGAGCAGTACTTC. Its translation is CAWSVQTYEQYF.

Here the CDR3 DNA reads TGTGCCAGCAGCCACAGAATGGGGGGAAGTCCCGAGCAGTACTTC. This sequence encodes CASSHRMGGSPEQYF. The V gene is TRBV4-2, the J gene TRBJ2-7; weak D call: TRBD2 (6 bases). This CDR3 is 15 amino acids long. Between the trimmed V and J ends, which lost 3 bases and 6 bases, there was a span of 18 bases. Looked up from germline, CDR1 is LGHNA and CDR2 is YNFKEQ.

This sequence joins TRBV23-1 and TRBJ2-7; 8 nucleotides line up with TRBD1. TRBV23-1 is reported as an ORF; its role is uncertain. After removal of 2 bases from V and 3 bases from J, the junction contained 6 bases not matched to a gene. The CDR3 consists of 15 residues. The CDR3 is CASSQRRGPYYEQYF. The CDR3 DNA follows: TGCGCCAGCAGTCAACGCAGGGGGCCTTACTACGAGCAGTACTTC.

CDR3 nucleotide sequence: TGTGCCACCAGCAGAGGGGGCCAGCCTAATGAAAAACTGTTTTTT. This encodes CATSRGGQPNEKLFF. The V gene is TRBV15, the J gene TRBJ1-4, with D maybe TRBD1 (5 bases). CDR1 is LNHNV, CDR2 YYDKDF, per germline (reference sequence). The CDR3 sequence is 15 residues long. The germline V and J ends were trimmed by 1 base and 3 bases, with 9 bases remaining between them.

The J gene is TRBJ2-5, the V gene TRBV2; 12 bases match TRBD2. The CDR3 covers 15 residues. V lost 1 base to trimming and J lost 4 bases; unmatched junction nucleotides: 1. Germline assignment: CDR1 SNHLY and CDR2 FYNNEI. CDR3: CASSEGLAGVETQYF. The DNA of the CDR3 is TGTGCCAGCAGTGAAGGACTAGCGGGAGTAGAGACCCAGTACTTC.

The gene calls are TRBV30 and TRBJ1-5, with TRBD1 matching over 7 bases. The junction had 3 bases not matched to a gene; V was cut back by 5 bases and J by 2 bases. Germline V gene sequence: CDR1 GTSNPN, CDR2 SVGIG (reference sequence). The length of the CDR3 is 13 residues. CDR3 bases: TGTGCCTGGGCCGGACAGGGCAATCAGCCCCAGCATTTT. As protein: CAWAGQGNQPQHF.

The chain joins TRBV7-2 to TRBJ2-5; 10 nucleotides agree with TRBD2. J was trimmed by 4 bases and V by 5 bases; bases with no gene match: 10. This CDR3 is built from 16 residues. Germline CDR1 and CDR2: SGHTA and FQGNSA. The CDR3: CASSPGSGRAGETQYF. In nucleotides, the CDR3 is TGTGCCAGCAGCCCCGGGAGCGGGAGGGCAGGAGAGACCCAGTACTTC.